This T cell receptor (beta chain) appears in the sequencing data of a study of shared clonotypes between healthy human individuals. Looking at the study overall: The study enrolled a couple of women and a few men aged 18 to 49.

CD45RO-negative cells were positively selected for CCR7, leaving out terminally differentiated effector memory CD45RA+ cells. Points from the study as a whole: An expected dependence of interdonor clonotype sharing on sequencing depth was noted. Clonotype sharing across a few donors was observed for around 5% of naive CD4 clonotypes.

This CDR3 spans 16 amino acids. Germline CDR1 reads LNHDA; CDR2 reads SQIVND (reference sequence). V lost 4 bases to trimming and J lost 6 bases, with 21 bases between them. Note on this clone: The target antigen is unknown.

The table came from immunoSEQ multiplex PCR; TCRdb's copy has only in-frame clones and leaves some out. This sample yields some 1,900,000 clones, of which roughly 94% are seen a single time; under 1.5% belongs to the top ten. The material sequenced was naive CD8+ T cells sorted from blood. The chain couples TRBV19 to TRBJ1-2, with D uncertain. The sequence came from a man younger than 35 in good health. The CDR3 is CASSTTWTHPPHGYTF. DNA of the CDR3: TGTGCCAGTAGTACGACATGGACTCACCCACCACATGGCTACACCTTC.